These 26 T cell receptor beta chains originate from one sample sequenced in a study of vaccination effects on CD4 cells after COVID-19. Under the ViraFEST assay, PBMC were stimulated with viral peptide pools so that antigen-specific CD4+ T cells expanded. Sequencing was performed afterwards. Following 10 days of culture, CD4+ T cells were isolated. Sequencing used immunoSEQ multiplex PCR; TCRdb keeps in-frame clones, though not all of them. This sample carries roughly 76,000 clones, roughly 72% of them seen once, and the ten largest clones take roughly 1.9%. These receptors' targets are unknown. The sample here was CD4+ T cells from PBMCs cultured with HCoV-229E spike peptides, taken before COVID-19 vaccination. Source of these receptors: a human donor who received a COVID-19 vaccine.

This clone was seen only once. The chain joins TRBV5-8 to TRBJ1-2; no clear D. Trimming stripped 0 bases from V and 4 bases from J, with 10 bases between. Germline lookup yields CDR1 SGHTS and CDR2 YDEGEE. The CDR3 runs to 14 residues. Written as DNA, the CDR3 is TGTGCCAGCAGCTTGGCTCACAGTTCCTATGGCTACACCTTC. It encodes CASSLAHSSYGYTF.

This clone was detected a few times. V is TRBV30 and J is TRBJ1-6, with D perhaps TRBD1 (5 bases). Trimming shortened V by 4 bases and J by 6 bases, and 7 bases separated the two germline ends. Per the germline V gene, CDR1 is GTSNPN and CDR2 is SVGIG (reference sequence). CDR3 length: 12 amino acids. CDR3 coding DNA: TGTGCCTGGAAGAGGGGTAATTCACCCCTCCACTTT. This sequence encodes CAWKRGNSPLHF.

Only a few counts were recorded for this clone. The chain employs TRBV4-3 and TRBJ1-1; 8 nucleotides agree with TRBD1. The germline V gene has CDR1 LGHNA and CDR2 YSLEER. This CDR3 has 15 residues. J lost 1 base, V lost 4 bases, and 5 bases had no gene match. CDR3 loop: CASSRNRGTNTEAFF. The CDR3 DNA sequence: TGCGCCAGCAGCCGAAACAGGGGGACGAACACTGAAGCTTTCTTT.

The gene calls are TRBV2 and TRBJ1-1, with D unclear. Germline CDR1 is SNHLY and CDR2 is FYNNEI. The CDR3 runs to 13 residues. V shed 6 bases and J shed 0 bases, with 8 bases lying between them. The CDR3 sequence is CASSGEVNTEAFF. In DNA, the CDR3 is TGTGCCAGCAGCGGGGAGGTGAACACTGAAGCTTTCTTT.

The CDR3 protein is CASSKGGLYNSPLHF. CDR3 sequence (DNA): TGTGCCAGCAGCAAAGGAGGACTTTATAATTCACCCCTCCACTTT. V and J are TRBV7-9 and TRBJ1-6; the D is unclear. The V end lost 5 bases, the J end lost 4 bases, and 12 bases lay between the germline ends. Germline-derived CDR1 and CDR2 are SEHNR and FQNEAQ (reference sequence). This CDR3 comprises 15 residues.

V gene TRBV12-3 or TRBV12-4 combines with J gene TRBJ1-4; D uncertain. The germline V and J ends were trimmed by 5 bases and 3 bases, with 7 bases remaining between them. CDR3 size: 13 residues. CDR3 nucleotide sequence: TGTGCCAGCAGTATTTTAGCTAATGAAAAACTGTTTTTT. This translates into CASSILANEKLFF.

The chain carries TRBV6-5 and TRBJ2-2, with a tentative D call TRBD1 (7 bases). The ends were cut back, 5 bases at V and 3 bases at J, with 13 bases in the middle. CDR1 MNHEY and CDR2 SVGAGI come from the germline V gene. This CDR3 comprises 15 residues. DNA for the CDR3: TGTGCCAGCAGTCCCAGGGGGGTGTACACCGGGGAGCTGTTTTTT. Translation gives CASSPRGVYTGELFF.

The J gene is TRBJ2-5, the V gene TRBV5-1; a weak D match, TRBD1 (6 bases). Germline V CDR1 and CDR2: SGHRS, YFSETQ. The V gene lost 2 bases and the J gene lost 5 bases, with 10 bases spanning the gap. This CDR3 is 13 amino acids long. Here the CDR3 DNA reads TGCGCCAGCAGCTTCAGGGGTAGGGAGACCCAGTACTTC. It yields the protein CASSFRGRETQYF. The full variable domain, with the rest looked up from reference TRBV5-1 and TRBJ2-5, is KAGVTQTPRYLIKTRGQQVTLSCSPISGHRSVSWYQQTPGQGLQFLFEYFSETQRNKGNFPGRFSGRQFSNSRSEMNVSTLELGDSALYLCASSFRGRETQYFGPGTRLLVL.

The J gene is TRBJ2-2, the V gene TRBV6-5; 9 nucleotides match TRBD1. The CDR3 extends over 15 amino acids. The V and J ends lost 6 bases and 0 bases, in that order; junction bases with no gene match: 2. Germline V gives CDR1 MNHEY, CDR2 SVGAGI. The CDR3 bases are TGTGCCAGCAGGGGGACAGGGACGAACACCGGGGAGCTGTTTTTT. The encoded protein is CASRGTGTNTGELFF.

The chain links TRBV6-5 to TRBJ1-2; D is possibly TRBD1 (6 bases). V lost 4 bases, J lost 6 bases, and 12 bases lay in between. Per germline, CDR1 MNHEY and CDR2 SVGAGI. The CDR3 has 13 residues. As DNA, the CDR3 is TGTGCCAGCAGTTCCCCCAGGGGAGATGGCTACACCTTC. Residues: CASSSPRGDGYTF.

The chain joins TRBV5-1 to TRBJ2-5; no clear D. Trimming took 1 base from V and 4 from J, leaving 5 bases between them. CDR3 size: 12 residues. Germline CDR1 reads SGHRS; CDR2 reads YFSETQ. CDR3 sequence reads: CASSLSSETQYF. The CDR3, as DNA: TGCGCCAGCAGCTTGTCTTCAGAGACCCAGTACTTC.

The chain has TRBV6-2 or TRBV6-3 and TRBJ2-7, with 7 nucleotides matching TRBD1. After removal of 5 bases from V and 4 bases from J, the junction contained 8 bases not matched to a gene. This CDR3 region has 14 residues. Germline V gives CDR1 MNHEY, CDR2 SVGEGT. The DNA for the CDR3 is TGTGCCAGCAGTCCACGGACAGGCACGTACGAGCAGTACGTC. It encodes CASSPRTGTYEQYV.

This clone has more than one count but fewer than ten. The chain combines TRBV15 with TRBJ1-2; D is uncertain. Germline V gene sequence: CDR1 LNHNV, CDR2 YYDKDF (reference sequence). Trimming pared 0 bases from V and 0 bases from J, leaving 8 bases between. This CDR3 comprises 15 residues. The CDR3 DNA follows: TGTGCCACCAGCAGAGATCTGGGTCCTAACTATGGCTACACCTTC. It codes for CATSRDLGPNYGYTF. Using reference TRBV15 and TRBJ1-2 for the parts outside the CDR3, the full variable domain is DAMVIQNPRYQVTQFGKPVTLSCSQTLNHNVMYWYQQKSSQAPKLLFHYYDKDFNNEADTPDNFQSRRPNTSFCFLDIRSPGLGDTAMYLCATSRDLGPNYGYTFGSGTRLTVV.

The chain employs TRBV5-1 and TRBJ2-3; 10 bases map to TRBD1. The CDR3 has 14 residues. CDR1 is SGHRS and CDR2 is YFSETQ in the germline V gene. The J segment lost 6 bases and the V segment lost 9 bases, leaving 10 bases of the junction unmatched. The CDR3 nucleotides are TGCGCCACCTCTTGGACAGGGGGGGGCGATACGCAGTATTTT. The encoded protein is CATSWTGGGDTQYF.

V gene TRBV30 combines with J gene TRBJ1-1, with 7 bases lining up with TRBD1. Per the germline V gene, CDR1 is GTSNPN and CDR2 is SVGIG (reference sequence). The junction had 10 bases not matched to a gene; V was cut back by 4 bases and J by 5 bases. This CDR3 is 14 amino acids long. The CDR3 DNA follows: TGTGCCTGGAATGTCAGGGGGAGGTGGACTGAAGCTTTCTTT. Translation gives CAWNVRGRWTEAFF.

The chain carries TRBV10-3 and TRBJ1-4; D is unclear. The CDR3 contains 17 residues. Germline V gene data show CDR1 as ENHRY and CDR2 as SYGVKD. V was shortened by 3 bases and J by 8 bases, with 22 bases between the two germline ends. CDR3 sequence: CAISEQTPPPIDEKLFF. The CDR3 nucleotides are TGTGCCATCAGTGAACAAACCCCCCCGCCTATCGACGAAAAACTGTTTTTT.

Only one count was recorded for this clone. This chain joins TRBV18 and TRBJ1-3; D is unresolved. The CDR3 contains 15 residues. V lost 3 bases to trimming and J lost 0 bases, with 9 bases between them. Germline CDR1 KGHSH, CDR2 LQKENI. CDR3 protein: CASSPNRNSGNTIYF. The DNA of the CDR3 is TGTGCCAGCTCACCTAACCGGAACTCTGGAAACACCATATATTTT.

The V gene is TRBV29-1, the J gene TRBJ2-3, with TRBD1 identical over 7 bases. V lost 7 bases, J lost 2 bases, and 6 bases stayed unmatched. Germline V CDR1 and CDR2: SQVTM, ANQGSEA. The CDR3 totals 13 residues. DNA of the CDR3: TGCAGCGCCCGCAGGGGGACCACAGATACGCAGTATTTT. It codes for CSARRGTTDTQYF.

This clone was seen a handful of times. V usage is TRBV19 and J usage is TRBJ1-5; D is unclear. Trimming shortened V by 3 bases and J by 7 bases, and 7 bases separated the two germline ends. CDR1 LNHDA and CDR2 SQIVND come from the germline V gene (reference sequence). The CDR3 is 12 residues long. The CDR3 DNA reads as TGTGCCAGTAGTATGCGAACCCAGCCCCAGCATTTT. Protein: CASSMRTQPQHF.

V usage is TRBV7-8 and J usage is TRBJ2-5; no clear D gene. From germline, CDR1 is SGHVS and CDR2 FQNEAQ. V lost 0 bases to trimming and J lost 2 bases, with 13 bases between them. The CDR3 sequence is 16 residues long. CDR3: CASSLASFASQETQYF. The CDR3 DNA follows: TGTGCCAGCAGCTTAGCTAGCTTTGCATCTCAAGAGACCCAGTACTTC.

The chain recombines TRBV7-3 with TRBJ2-7; TRBD2 is a possible D gene (5 bases). V was clipped by 5 bases and J by 4 bases, with 15 bases between them. This CDR3 has 14 amino acids. The V gene's germline CDR1 is SGHTA and CDR2 FQGTGA. The CDR3 nucleotides are TGTGCCAGCAGCCTCAACCCCCTAGCATACGAGCAGTACGTC. It is translated as CASSLNPLAYEQYV.

This chain connects TRBV6-6 to TRBJ1-4; D may be TRBD1 (6 bases). V lost 5 bases, J lost 7 bases, and 26 bases lay in between. Per germline, CDR1 MNHNY and CDR2 SVGAGI (reference sequence). This CDR3 is 18 amino acids long. In DNA form, the CDR3 reads TGTGCCAGCAGTCTGGATCGCTTTGGGGGCGCAAGTTCTGAAAAACTGTTTTTT. Amino acids: CASSLDRFGGASSEKLFF.

The DNA of the CDR3 is TGTGCCACCAGGGGGACAGGGTACGGCACAGATACGCAGTATTTT. This translates into CATRGTGYGTDTQYF. The V gene is TRBV24-1, the J gene TRBJ2-3; the match to TRBD1 covers 9 bases. Germline-derived CDR1 and CDR2 are KGHDR and SFDVKD. The CDR3 sequence is 15 residues long. V trimming: 7 bases; J trimming: 1 base; junction bases outside the gene matches: 5.

V gene TRBV4-1 combines with J gene TRBJ2-3; D call uncertain. The germline CDR1 and CDR2 sequences are MGHRA and YSYEKL. Trimming shortened V by 0 bases and J by 6 bases, and 7 bases separated the two germline ends. The CDR3 spans 13 residues. CDR3 loop: CASSQDRVDTQYF. DNA for the CDR3: TGCGCCAGCAGCCAAGATAGGGTCGATACGCAGTATTTT.

This chain links TRBV6-5 with TRBJ2-3; D may be TRBD1 (5 bases). This CDR3 comprises 15 residues. From germline, CDR1 is MNHEY and CDR2 SVGAGI. V dropped 6 bases and J dropped 1 base, with 14 bases sitting between them. CDR3 DNA sequence: TGTGCCAGCAGGGGGCAGGGAATTGGCACAGATACGCAGTATTTT. This translates into CASRGQGIGTDTQYF.

The chain couples TRBV5-1 to TRBJ2-7; a weak D match, TRBD1 (6 bases). Between the trimmed V and J ends, which lost 1 base and 0 bases, there was a span of 11 bases. The CDR3 contains 15 residues. Germline loops: CDR1 SGHRS, CDR2 YFSETQ. In nucleotides, the CDR3 is TGCGCCAGCAGCTTGTACAGGGACGGCTCCTACGAGCAGTACGTC. This translates into CASSLYRDGSYEQYV.